Listed below are T cell receptor beta chains from one sample, sequenced in a study of early T cells in non-severe SARS-CoV-2 infection. TCRdb independently ran MiXCR on the 5' RACE reads; one entry per CDR3 protein. This table has more than 90,000 distinct CDR3 sequences, less than 15% appearing once. Sequenced input: whole blood. The receptor set was obtained from an adult who was a healthcare worker with PCR-confirmed SARS-CoV-2 infection or an uninfected control (not recorded which). CDR3s include the opening cysteine and the closing phenylalanine or tryptophan.

j_call v_call cdr3_aa
TRBJ2-5 TRBV9 CASSVGSSGGTPGETQYF
TRBJ2-3 TRBV20-1 CSFRDRGVTDTQYF
TRBJ2-2 TRBV11-3 CASSYRTGSTGELFF
TRBJ1-1 TRBV29-1 CSVVRDLNTEAFF
TRBJ1-1 TRBV10-3 CAISESTGFASFF
TRBJ2-3 TRBV5-1 CASSVGQPSTDTQYF
TRBJ2-1 TRBV20-1 CSARDRTSGDHNEQFF
TRBJ2-1 TRBV10-2 CATGEQFF
TRBJ2-3 TRBV12-5 CATQGIRFSQYF
TRBJ1-2 TRBV7-9 CASSPARTEIYGYTF
TRBJ2-3 TRBV24-1 CATSDLSRDTNTQYF
TRBJ1-2 TRBV15 CATSRDLGHSVEVFGYTF
TRBJ2-3 TRBV7-2 CASSLVGGPYF
TRBJ1-1 TRBV28 CASEDRATEAFF
TRBJ2-2 TRBV5-1 CASSLGSHGELFF
TRBJ2-7 TRBV3-1 CASSLTGLGEQYF
TRBJ2-3 TRBV27 CASRGLAGGQTDTQYF
TRBJ2-5 TRBV11-2 CASTLKETQYF
TRBJ1-2 TRBV19 CASSIQGSYGYTF
TRBJ2-7 TRBV28 CASSYRVREQYF
TRBJ1-4 TRBV18 CASSPPVTSANEKLFF
TRBJ2-7 TRBV29-1 CSVGGKRGYEQYF
TRBJ2-1 TRBV28 CASSSPQGKGYNEQFF
TRBJ1-2 TRBV28 CASSINEGRGYGYTF
TRBJ2-5 TRBV29-1 CSVVGGETQYF
TRBJ2-1 TRBV6-2/TRBV6-3 CASSYPPSSSEQFF
TRBJ2-2 TRBV5-1 CATRPIMNTGELFF
TRBJ2-7 TRBV20-1 CSASQGAVMYEQYF
TRBJ2-7 TRBV3-1 CASSPFPRAYEQYF
TRBJ2-2 TRBV19 CATPKGANTGELFF
TRBJ2-1 TRBV14 CASSQGTSGYNEQFF
TRBJ2-1 TRBV7-9 CASSLAMTGGPGGPSSYNEQFF
TRBJ2-2 TRBV19 CASTWLRKGGTGELFF
TRBJ2-6 TRBV15 CATSRRRTGANVLTF
TRBJ1-5 TRBV11-2 CASSVDRDPNQPQHF
TRBJ2-5 TRBV12-3/TRBV12-4 CASSLSRVGTQYF
TRBJ2-7 TRBV6-6 CASARPAEYEQYF
TRBJ1-2 TRBV11-2 CASSLGSTVPQGGYTF
TRBJ2-1 TRBV29-1 CSVEGEPSGSSYNEQFF
TRBJ2-7 TRBV2 CASSEGSIDEQYF
TRBJ2-7 TRBV7-8 CASSPQYEQYF
TRBJ1-6 TRBV14 CASSQGANSPLHF